This TCR beta chain was recorded in a study of tumor-infiltrating lymphocytes in localized non-small cell lung cancer. Study-level background: Each patient gave resected tumor and non-adjacent uninvolved lung tissue.

The CDR3 length is 11 residues. Germline V gene sequence: CDR1 KGHSH, CDR2 LQKENI. The V end was cut by 2 bases, the J end by 6 bases, with 4 bases between. On this clone: No antigen is known for it.

The study, taken as a whole, reports: TCRbeta sequencing showed higher T cell infiltration in tumors than uninvolved lung. Not all patients were TCR sequenced, owing to tissue quantity. Immunotypes IM1 and IM2 had similar TCR-derived T-cell fractions.

TCRdb keeps only in-frame clones here, not all; method: immunoSEQ multiplex PCR. The table has roughly 30,000 clones, approximately 83% seen once; the top ten hold about 2%. The sequencing sample was made of lung tumor tissue. The rearrangement links TRBV18 to TRBJ1-2; D not resolved. The clonotype originates from a human donor with non-small cell lung cancer. The CDR3 DNA sequence: TGTGCCAGCTCACCAGGGGATGGCTACACCTTC. This sequence encodes CASSPGDGYTF.